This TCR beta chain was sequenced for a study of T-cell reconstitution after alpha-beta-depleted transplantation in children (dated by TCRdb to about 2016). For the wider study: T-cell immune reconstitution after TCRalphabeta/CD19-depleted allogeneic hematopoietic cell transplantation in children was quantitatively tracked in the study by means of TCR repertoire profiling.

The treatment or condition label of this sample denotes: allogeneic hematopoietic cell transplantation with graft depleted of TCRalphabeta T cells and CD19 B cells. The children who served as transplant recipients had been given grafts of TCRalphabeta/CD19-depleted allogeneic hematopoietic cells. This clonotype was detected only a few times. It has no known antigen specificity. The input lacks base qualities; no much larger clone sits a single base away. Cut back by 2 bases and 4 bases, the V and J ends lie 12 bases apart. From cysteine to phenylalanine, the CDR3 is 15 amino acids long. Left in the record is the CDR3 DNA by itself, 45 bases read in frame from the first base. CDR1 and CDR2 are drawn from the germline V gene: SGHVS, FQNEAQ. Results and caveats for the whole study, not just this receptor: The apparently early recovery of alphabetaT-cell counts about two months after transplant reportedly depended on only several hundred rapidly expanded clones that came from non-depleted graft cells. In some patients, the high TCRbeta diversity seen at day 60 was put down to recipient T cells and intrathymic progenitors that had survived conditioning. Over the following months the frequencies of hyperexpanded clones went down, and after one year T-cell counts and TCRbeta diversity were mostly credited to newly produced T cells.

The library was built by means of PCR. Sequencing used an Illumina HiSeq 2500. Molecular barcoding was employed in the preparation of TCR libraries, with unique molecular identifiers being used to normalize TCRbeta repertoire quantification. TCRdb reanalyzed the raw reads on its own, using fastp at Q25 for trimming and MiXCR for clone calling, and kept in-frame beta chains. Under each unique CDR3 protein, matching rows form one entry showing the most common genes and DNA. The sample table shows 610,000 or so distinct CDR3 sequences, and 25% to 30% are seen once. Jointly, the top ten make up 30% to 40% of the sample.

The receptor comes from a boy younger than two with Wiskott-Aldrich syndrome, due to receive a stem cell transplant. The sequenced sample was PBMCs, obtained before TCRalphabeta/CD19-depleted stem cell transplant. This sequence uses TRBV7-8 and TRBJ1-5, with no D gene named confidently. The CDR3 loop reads CASSLRRLANQPQHF. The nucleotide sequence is TGTGCCAGCAGCTTAAGACGGCTAGCTAATCAGCCCCAGCATTTT. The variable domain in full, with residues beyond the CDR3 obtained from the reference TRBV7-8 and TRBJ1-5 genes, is GAGVSQSPRYKVAKRGQDVALRCDPISGHVSLFWYQQALGQGPEFLTYFQNEAQLDKSGLPSDRFFAERPEGSVSTLKIQRTQQEDSAVYLCASSLRRLANQPQHFGDGTRLSIL.